The sequence of this TCR beta chain was determined in a study of blood T cell repertoires in COVID-19. Study-level background: The United States, Italy and Spain supplied acute and convalescent COVID-19 samples. PBMCs, B-cell-depleted T cells, or T cells were the source of the cDNA or gDNA that made up the material.

Germline CDR1 is PRHDT and CDR2 is FYEKMQ (reference sequence). This CDR3 is built from 13 residues. The V end was cut by 3 bases, the J end by 4 bases, with 10 bases between. In the original workflow: Cell counts per sample came from amplifying reference gene primers. TCRdb's table, derived via immunoSEQ multiplex PCR, lists solely in-frame clones and lacks some. V, J and clone size reflect that table, while D and trimming were determined from the DNA. The data contain some 70,000 clones, roughly 89% of them singletons. The TCR sequence derives from a man in his fifties with active COVID-19. This chain connects TRBV13 to TRBJ2-7, with D unclear. Sequencing input: peripheral blood. CDR3 sequence reads: CASSLGLLYEQYF. DNA of the CDR3: TGTGCCAGCAGCTTGGGCCTTCTTTACGAGCAGTACTTC.